This TCR beta chain was documented in a study of identical twins. cDNA carried unique molecular identifiers, and a universal primer site was added by template switching. Each CDR3 protein gets one entry after TCRdb re-called the 5' RACE reads with MiXCR. Of 690,000 or so distinct CDR3 sequences detected, roughly 6% appear once; the ten largest clones hold about 1.8%. The table lists this clonotype with many counts. Its target is unknown. Study-wide results and caveats: Zero-insertion findings could be partly confounded by invariant cells (MAIT and iNKT cells).

The sequenced sample consisted of naive T cells sorted from blood. The receptor's source is a man younger than 35 in good health.

DNA for the CDR3: TGCGCCAGCAGCCAAGTTTCTCCCGGGACTTCTAGCACAGATACGCAGTATTTT. The encoded protein is CASSQVSPGTSSTDTQYF. V and J are TRBV4-1 and TRBJ2-3; tentative D call: TRBD2 (6 bases). CDR3 size: 18 residues. V was cut by 1 base and J by 0 bases, with 17 bases left in between. Germline V gene lookup returns CDR1 MGHRA and CDR2 YSYEKL.